This is a list of T cell receptor beta chains from one sample in a study of T cell responses to AZD1222 COVID-19 vaccine. Profiled with immunoSEQ multiplex PCR; TCRdb holds only in-frame clones, not every one. The table includes approximately 110,000 clones, around 94% detected once. Sample: peripheral blood, taken on day 0 of AZD1222 vaccination. The receptors come from an adult in good health. Both conserved end residues are part of each CDR3. D genes are given only for firm matches. The size entry is marked missing in some rows and otherwise reads once, few, many or a size class.

>NA|TRBV30|TRBD1|TRBJ1-6|18
CAWSVRREDRGHNSPLHF
TGTGCCTGGAGTGTACGGAGGGAGGACAGGGGCCATAATTCACCCCTCCACTTT
>NA|TRBV28|NA|TRBJ1-3|14
CASSPRYSGNTIYF
TGTGCCAGCAGTCCAAGGTACTCTGGAAACACCATATATTTT
>NA|TRBV28|NA|TRBJ1-1|16
CASYPSDGDGREEAFF
TGTGCCAGCTATCCGTCGGACGGGGACGGGCGGGAGGAAGCTTTCTTT
>NA|TRBV28|NA|TRBJ1-5|15
CASLTQDSSNQPQHF
TGTGCCAGCCTAACTCAGGACAGTAGCAATCAGCCCCAGCATTTT
>NA|TRBV19|NA|TRBJ1-5|16
CASRDAASVSNQPQHF
TGTGCCAGTAGAGACGCAGCTTCGGTTAGCAATCAGCCCCAGCATTTT
>NA|TRBV6-5|NA|TRBJ2-1|15
CASSRRIGSYNEQFF
TGTGCCAGCAGTCGACGCATTGGCTCCTACAATGAGCAGTTCTTC
>once|TRBV7-8|NA|TRBJ2-7|19
CASSLAPLRVSSAPYEQYF
TGTGCCAGCAGCTTAGCACCCTTACGGGTGTCTAGCGCACCCTACGAGCAGTACTTC
>NA|TRBV27|NA|TRBJ2-1|14
CASSPRWGNNEQFF
TGTGCCAGCAGCCCCAGATGGGGGAACAATGAGCAGTTCTTC
>NA|TRBV13|TRBD2|TRBJ2-1|14
CASILGREYNEQFF
TGTGCCAGCATTTTAGGGCGGGAGTACAATGAGCAGTTCTTC
>NA|TRBV10-2|TRBD2|TRBJ2-3|15
CASSNSAGDRYTQYF
TGCGCCAGCAGCAACTCAGCGGGGGACCGATACACGCAGTATTTT
>NA|TRBV28|NA|TRBJ1-3|14
CASSFEGQGNTIYF
TGTGCCAGCAGTTTTGAAGGACAGGGAAACACCATATATTTT
>few|TRBV4-3|TRBD1|TRBJ1-6|19
CASSQDFPLTGGFGSPLHF
TGCGCCAGCAGCCAAGATTTCCCCCTGACAGGGGGCTTTGGTTCACCCCTCCACTTT
>NA|TRBV7-9|TRBD2|TRBJ2-7|19
CASSSRLSGSLGRPYEQYF
TGTGCCAGCAGCTCCCGACTAAGCGGGAGCCTCGGAAGACCCTACGAGCAGTACTTC
>NA|TRBV27|TRBD1|TRBJ2-7|14
CASSTGQASYEQYF
TGTGCCAGCAGTACGGGACAGGCGTCCTACGAGCAGTACTTC
>NA|TRBV7-9|NA|TRBJ1-1|14
CASRPSGLGTEAFF
TGTGCCAGCAGGCCCTCGGGGCTGGGCACTGAAGCTTTCTTT
>NA|TRBV9|NA|TRBJ1-2|16
CASSVSGGHSRSGYTF
TGTGCCAGCAGCGTATCCGGCGGACATTCAAGGTCGGGCTACACCTTC
>NA|TRBV5-1|TRBD1|TRBJ1-6|18
CASSSDGQGAPYNSPLHF
TGCGCCAGCAGCTCGGACGGACAGGGGGCTCCGTATAATTCACCCCTCCACTTT
>NA|TRBV10-3|TRBD1|TRBJ1-2|14
CAIKDVGTAYGYTF
TGTGCCATCAAAGACGTCGGGACAGCCTATGGCTACACCTTC
>NA|TRBV27|NA|TRBJ1-2|15
CASSPSWGTLYGYTF
TGTGCCAGCAGTCCCTCCTGGGGGACCCTCTATGGCTACACCTTC
>NA|TRBV27|NA|TRBJ1-5|15
CASAKQGNSNQPQHF
TGTGCCAGCGCGAAACAGGGAAATAGCAATCAGCCCCAGCATTTT
>NA|TRBV10-3|TRBD2|TRBJ2-7|15
CATASGRGSTVEQYF
TGTGCCACAGCTAGCGGGAGAGGGTCGACTGTAGAGCAGTACTTC
>NA|TRBV7-2|NA|TRBJ2-1|13
CASSLGGWDEQFF
TGTGCCAGCAGCTTAGGAGGGTGGGATGAGCAGTTCTTC
>NA|TRBV7-3|NA|TRBJ2-6|14
CASSLVPGANVLTF
TGTGCCAGCAGCTTAGTTCCTGGGGCCAACGTCCTGACTTTC
>NA|TRBV19|NA|TRBJ2-1|15
CASSPGRVWDNEQFF
TGTGCCAGTAGTCCGGGCAGGGTGTGGGACAATGAGCAGTTCTTC
>NA|TRBV14|NA|TRBJ1-4|16
CASSQGGRLTNEKLFF
TGTGCCAGCAGCCAAGGTGGCCGGCTAACTAATGAAAAACTGTTTTTT
>NA|TRBV18|NA|TRBJ1-2|16
CASSLGGTDLNYGYTF
TGTGCCAGCTCACTCGGCGGGACCGACTTAAACTATGGCTACACCTTC
>NA|TRBV6-5|NA|TRBJ1-4|15
CASRTLRGIGEKLFF
TGTGCCAGCAGGACGCTCCGGGGGATCGGAGAAAAACTGTTTTTT
>NA|TRBV4-3|TRBD1|TRBJ2-3|15
CASSSTGGEGDTQYF
TGCGCCAGCAGCTCGACAGGGGGGGAGGGAGATACGCAGTATTTT
>NA|TRBV5-4|TRBD1|TRBJ2-7|16
CASRDEGQGGSYEQYF
TGTGCCAGCAGGGACGAGGGACAGGGAGGCTCCTACGAGCAGTACTTC
>few|TRBV6-5|TRBD1|TRBJ1-6|15
CASSYIGTGASPLHF
TGTGCCAGCAGTTACATCGGGACAGGGGCGTCACCCCTCCACTTT
>NA|TRBV6-1|NA|TRBJ2-7|15
CASSEVPGQSYEQYF
TGTGCCAGCAGTGAGGTACCGGGACAATCCTACGAGCAGTACTTC